What follows are 22 T cell receptor beta chains derived from one specimen sequenced in a study of OX40 agonist ivuxolimab in advanced cancers. TCRdb's table, derived via immunoSEQ multiplex PCR, lists solely in-frame clones and lacks some. Seen here are roughly 87,000 clones, roughly 93% observed once, and the top ten hold less than 0.75%. The starting material was CD4+ or CD8+ T cells sorted from blood, obtained in a trial of the OX40 agonist ivuxolimab. The receptors here all came from an adult with an advanced solid tumor such as melanoma, head and neck, liver or kidney cancer.

This clone occurred a few times. This chain joins TRBV10-1 and TRBJ1-1, with 7 bases that match TRBD1. Germline V gene data show CDR1 as WNHNN and CDR2 as SYGVQD (reference sequence). Losses at the gene ends were 2 bases for V and 0 bases for J; bases not matched to a gene: 0. The CDR3 has 14 amino acids. The CDR3 spells CASSEGTVNTEAFF. CDR3 nucleotides: TGCGCCAGCAGTGAGGGGACAGTGAACACTGAAGCTTTCTTT.

Here the CDR3 DNA reads TGTGCCAGCTCAGAGGGACAGGGAACCTGGGGCACTGAAGCTTTCTTT. This gives the protein CASSEGQGTWGTEAFF. The V gene is TRBV18, the J gene TRBJ1-1, with 9 bases aligning to TRBD1. Germline V gene sequence: CDR1 KGHSH, CDR2 LQKENI. V dropped 5 bases and J dropped 4; count of bases not matched to a gene: 11. The CDR3 sequence is 16 residues long.

The chain is built from TRBV7-8 and TRBJ2-7; 9 nucleotides align to TRBD1. V trimming: 2 bases; J trimming: 2 bases; junction bases outside the gene matches: 16. Germline V lookup: CDR1 SGHVS, CDR2 FQNEAQ. This CDR3 contains 19 residues. The CDR3 DNA is TGTGCCAGCAGCTTACGGCGAGGTCTTCGGACAGGGGAGACCTACGAGCAGTACTTC. Its translation is CASSLRRGLRTGETYEQYF.

The V and J genes are TRBV5-1 and TRBJ1-4, with 9 positions matching TRBD1. The CDR3 has 15 amino acids. The junction had 7 bases not matched to a gene; V was cut back by 4 bases and J by 6 bases. The germline CDR1 and CDR2 sequences are SGHRS and YFSETQ. CDR3 sequence (DNA): TGCGCCAGCAGCAACTCCGGGACAGGGTATGAAAAACTGTTTTTT. Amino acid sequence: CASSNSGTGYEKLFF.

The rearrangement links TRBV2 to TRBJ1-1; D call uncertain. Germline V gene sequence: CDR1 SNHLY, CDR2 FYNNEI. The V and J ends lost 4 bases and 5 bases respectively, with 11 bases between them. This CDR3 is built from 13 residues. This CDR3 is CASSAGGSTEAFF. CDR3 coding DNA: TGTGCCAGCAGTGCCGGAGGATCGACTGAAGCTTTCTTT. The entire variable domain, with the rest obtained from reference TRBV2 and TRBJ1-1, is as follows: EPEVTQTPSHQVTQMGQEVILRCVPISNHLYFYWYRQILGQKVEFLVSFYNNEISEKSEIFDDQFSVERPDGSNFTLKIRSTKLEDSAMYFCASSAGGSTEAFFGQGTRLTVV.

The V call is TRBV19, the J call TRBJ2-5; possibly TRBD1 or TRBD2 for D (6 bases each). This CDR3 spans 15 amino acids. V was shortened by 6 bases and J by 0 bases, with 14 bases between the two germline ends. Germline CDR1 LNHDA, CDR2 SQIVND (reference sequence). CDR3 amino acids: CASSGGGTDQETQYF. CDR3 bases: TGTGCCAGTAGCGGAGGGGGGACGGACCAAGAGACCCAGTACTTC.

V is TRBV29-1 and J is TRBJ2-1; 7 nucleotides match TRBD1. With V trimmed by 3 bases and J by 2 bases, 4 bases remained unmatched. Germline V gene sequence: CDR1 SQVTM, CDR2 ANQGSEA. The length of the CDR3 is 14 residues. Here the CDR3 DNA reads TGCAGCGTTGATAGGCAGGGGGCCTACAATGAGCAGTTCTTC. It translates to CSVDRQGAYNEQFF.

The CDR3 DNA is TGTGCCAGCAGCCAAGACGCTAGTCTGGGTGCGGGCGAGCAGTACTTC. This encodes CASSQDASLGAGEQYF. V usage is TRBV4-2 and J usage is TRBJ2-7, with a tentative D call TRBD2 (5 bases). The CDR3 extends over 16 amino acids. The V end was cut by 0 bases, the J end by 6 bases, with 18 bases between. The germline gives CDR1 LGHNA, CDR2 YNFKEQ.

J is TRBJ1-5 and V is TRBV19, with D perhaps TRBD1 (5 bases). V dropped 5 bases and J dropped 0 bases, with 14 bases sitting between them. The CDR3 is 16 residues long. Per germline, CDR1 LNHDA and CDR2 SQIVND (reference sequence). CDR3 coding DNA: TGTGCCAGTAGTGACCATCAGGGATATAGCAATCAGCCCCAGCATTTT. It yields the protein CASSDHQGYSNQPQHF.

Note on this clone: Other DNA sequences of this sample code for an identical CDR3. This rearrangement joins TRBV7-9 to TRBJ2-3; D not resolved. Trimming stripped 4 bases from V and 3 bases from J, with 5 bases between. This CDR3 is built from 12 residues. Germline CDR1 is SEHNR and CDR2 is FQNEAQ (reference sequence). The CDR3 nucleotides are TGTGCCAGCAGCTCTAGTACAGATACGCAGTATTTT. Translation: CASSSSTDTQYF. Using reference TRBV7-9 and TRBJ2-3 for the parts outside the CDR3, the full variable domain is DTGVSQNPRHKITKRGQNVTFRCDPISEHNRLYWYRQTLGQGPEFLTYFQNEAQLEKSRLLSDRFSAERPKGSFSTLEIQRTEQGDSAMYLCASSSSTDTQYFGPGTRLTVL.

V is TRBV29-1 and J is TRBJ2-3; 14 bases line up with TRBD2. In germline, CDR1 is SQVTM, CDR2 ANQGSEA. This CDR3 is 15 amino acids long. J was trimmed by 4 bases and V by 3 bases; bases with no gene match: 3. CDR3 DNA: TGCAGCGTTGAGGGGACTAGCGGGAGTTCAGATACGCAGTATTTT. Encoded protein: CSVEGTSGSSDTQYF.

This rearrangement joins TRBV13 to TRBJ2-3, with 13 bases fitting TRBD2. V shed 6 bases and J 0 bases; nucleotides not matched to a gene: 6. Germline CDR1 and CDR2: PRHDT and FYEKMQ (reference sequence). The CDR3 is 17 amino acids. The CDR3 region is CASRSTSGGSSTDTQYF. In nucleotides, the CDR3 is TGTGCCAGCAGATCGACTAGCGGGGGGTCAAGCACAGATACGCAGTATTTT. The entire variable domain, with the rest obtained from reference TRBV13 and TRBJ2-3, is as follows: AAGVIQSPRHLIKEKRETATLKCYPIPRHDTVYWYQQGPGQDPQFLISFYEKMQSDKGSIPDRFSAQQFSDYHSELNMSSLELGDSALYFCASRSTSGGSSTDTQYFGPGTRLTVL.

The chain joins TRBV19 to TRBJ2-1; D might be TRBD2 (5 bases). This CDR3 has 14 residues. Germline CDR1 is LNHDA and CDR2 is SQIVND (reference sequence). V dropped 5 bases and J dropped 0 bases, with 8 bases sitting between them. CDR3 region: CASSEGLSYNEQFF. CDR3 coding DNA: TGTGCCAGTAGTGAGGGCCTCTCCTACAATGAGCAGTTCTTC. Based on the CDR3 plus reference TRBV19 and TRBJ2-1, the full variable domain is DGGITQSPKYLFRKEGQNVTLSCEQNLNHDAMYWYRQDPGQGLRLIYYSQIVNDFQKGDIAEGYSVSREKKESFPLTVTSAQKNPTAFYLCASSEGLSYNEQFFGPGTRLTVL.

This chain uses TRBV7-9 with TRBJ2-7; TRBD1 aligns across 7 bases. Germline V gene data show CDR1 as SEHNR and CDR2 as FQNEAQ (reference sequence). This CDR3 spans 12 amino acids. J lost 9 bases, V lost 3 bases, and 5 bases had no gene match. The CDR3 is CASSLETGWQYF. CDR3 sequence (DNA): TGTGCCAGCAGCTTGGAGACAGGGTGGCAGTACTTC.

J is TRBJ2-5 and V is TRBV7-7, with a tentative D call TRBD1 (7 bases). CDR1 SSHAT and CDR2 FNYEAQ come from the germline V gene (reference sequence). The CDR3 is 16 amino acids. With 3 bases removed from V and 5 bases from J, the gap between germline ends came to 19 bases. CDR3 nucleotide sequence: TGTGCCAGCAGCTTTGGAGGGGGCTCCACGATGGAGACCCAGTACTTC. It is translated as CASSFGGGSTMETQYF.

The chain recombines TRBV30 with TRBJ1-1; D unresolved. This CDR3 is built from 14 residues. Germline V CDR1 and CDR2: GTSNPN, SVGIG (reference sequence). V was shortened by 0 bases and J by 7 bases, with 15 bases between the two germline ends. CDR3 nucleotide sequence: TGTGCCTGGAGTGTACCGGGCGGCCTTCTTGAAGCTTTCTTT. Protein sequence: CAWSVPGGLLEAFF.

The rearrangement joins TRBV30 to TRBJ1-6; 8 bases are shared with TRBD1. The V and J ends lost 2 bases and 12 bases, in that order; junction bases with no gene match: 3. Germline-derived CDR1 and CDR2 are GTSNPN and SVGIG (reference sequence). The CDR3 length is 12 residues. CDR3 sequence (DNA): TGTGCCTGGAGTCGACAGGGGCGACCCCTCCACTTT. Its protein product is CAWSRQGRPLHF.

This sequence joins TRBV11-3 and TRBJ2-1; D not resolved. Germline V lookup: CDR1 SGHNT, CDR2 YENEEA. The V end was cut by 5 bases, the J end by 3 bases, with 11 bases between. The CDR3 covers 14 residues. CDR3 loop: CASSPDDNYNEQFF. The DNA of the CDR3 is TGTGCCAGCAGCCCGGACGACAACTACAATGAGCAGTTCTTC. The whole variable domain, filled in from reference TRBV11-3 and TRBJ2-1, reads EAGVVQSPRYKIIEKKQPVAFWCNPISGHNTLYWYLQNLGQGPELLIRYENEEAVDDSQLPKDRFSAERLKGVDSTLKIQPAELGDSAVYLCASSPDDNYNEQFFGPGTRLTVL.

This clone was found once. The chain couples TRBV27 to TRBJ2-7; TRBD2 agrees at 10 bases. Trimming removed 1 base from V and 7 bases from J; junction bases left unmatched: 10. The CDR3 length is 16 residues. From germline, CDR1 is MNHEY and CDR2 SMNVEV (reference sequence). The CDR3 sequence is CASSLLPSGSYGEQYF. The CDR3 region has the DNA TGTGCCAGCAGTTTATTGCCTAGCGGGAGCTATGGGGAGCAGTACTTC.

The chain uses TRBV6-1 and TRBJ1-5; TRBD1 is a possible D gene (5 bases). Trimming pared 3 bases from V and 7 bases from J, leaving 19 bases between. CDR1 is MNHNS and CDR2 is SASEGT in the germline V gene. This CDR3 region has 16 residues. CDR3 residues: CASSDPEGVFGQPQHF. The CDR3 bases are TGTGCCAGCAGTGACCCTGAAGGGGTCTTCGGGCAGCCCCAGCATTTT.

The V call is TRBV28, the J call TRBJ1-5, with a possible D match to TRBD1 (5 bases). This CDR3 region has 15 residues. From germline, CDR1 is MDHEN and CDR2 SYDVKM. Trimming stripped 4 bases from V and 3 bases from J, with 13 bases between. CDR3 amino acids: CASSSPSGTNQPQHF. CDR3 DNA sequence: TGTGCCAGCAGTTCGCCGTCAGGGACCAATCAGCCCCAGCATTTT.

The chain combines TRBV7-9 with TRBJ2-7; maybe TRBD1 (6 bases). Germline V lookup: CDR1 SEHNR, CDR2 FQNEAQ (reference sequence). CDR3 length: 14 amino acids. V was trimmed by 4 bases and J by 3 bases, leaving 13 bases between them. The CDR3 spells CASSSQGHSYEQYF. CDR3 sequence (DNA): TGTGCCAGCAGCTCCCAGGGGCACAGCTACGAGCAGTACTTC.